This TCR beta chain was sequenced in a study of blood T cell repertoires in COVID-19. In the original processing: Quantification of nucleated cells was approximated via reference gene primer amplification. Assay used: immunoSEQ multiplex PCR; TCRdb lists only in-frame clones, some missing. V, J and clone size are those of that table, while D and trimming were read from the DNA. Seen here are under 150,000 clones, roughly 85% observed once, and the top ten hold 13%. CDR1 MNHEY and CDR2 SVGAGI come from the germline V gene. Trimming cost V 4 bases and J 3 bases, with 9 bases left between them. The CDR3 covers 13 residues. This clone was seen only once.

The gene calls are TRBV6-5 and TRBJ1-1; no clear D. Sequenced: peripheral blood. The source is a human donor in a cohort sampled during active COVID-19. The CDR3 DNA follows: TGTGCCAGCAGTTCCAAGGCGGACACTGAAGCTTTCTTT. It is translated as CASSSKADTEAFF.